This T cell receptor beta chain was found in a study of blood T cells in healthy people across ages (dated by TCRdb to the mid-2010s). With respect to the entire study: Template switching captured roughly one uniquely barcoded TCR beta cDNA molecule per two T cells in model experiments. The study analyzed two additional independent replicas of 1 million unique cDNA reads from the same blood draw for two donors, one aged 18 to 30 and one aged 80 or older. To avoid experimental bias, donors of different ages were distributed randomly across sequencing lanes. To track age-related changes in TCR beta repertoire diversity, the study relied on deep sequencing normalized with unique cDNA molecular identifiers. The donors were split into four age groups: young (average around 16 years), middle-aged (about 40), aged (approximately 59) and long-lived (approximately 80). The paper's findings and limits, for the study overall: Estimates of total diversity based on one million sequenced T cells were regarded as lower bounds and as underestimates. Donor CMV infection status was unknown, potentially confounding age-related changes in expanded clonotypes. Observed TCR beta diversity correlated strongly with the percentage of naive T cells measured by flow cytometry. Because profiling used bulk unsorted PBMCs, naive and antigen-experienced compartments could not be compared conclusively. Compared with the aged group, more naive CD4+ T cells, fewer expanded clones and increased TCR diversity were shown by the long-lived group, suggesting age selection. As age increased, observed TCR beta diversity per million T cells dropped in a roughly linear way, and a significant reduction was already evident by age about 40.

Spanning cysteine to phenylalanine, the CDR3 consists of 14 amino acids. CDR3 DNA only is kept here, 42 bases in frame from base 1. Unmatched junction bases come to 6, with V trimmed by 5 bases and J by 6 bases. CDR1 is given as MNHEY and CDR2 as SVGEGT, both from the germline V gene. Comment on this clonotype: No cognate antigen has been identified for it. Base qualities are not provided; no much larger clone lies one nucleotide away.

Donors were under 40 systemically healthy Caucasian individuals from Russia aged roughly 6 to 95 years. Each donor gave ten milliliters of peripheral blood, collected into EDTA-treated Vacutainer tubes. PBMCs were isolated by Ficoll-Paque density-gradient centrifugation, with at least 7 million obtained per sample. Trizol reagent was used to extract total RNA from PBMCs, with at least 6 micrograms per sample. Naive CD45RAhigh/CD27high T cell percentages were measured by flow cytometry on a PBMC aliquot from every donor. Libraries came from 5' RACE. For sequencing, an Illumina HiSeq 2500 was employed. The second PCR ran for about 6 to 11 cycles and used a J-beta primer mix along with a sample-barcoded 5' primer. A unique molecular identifier was introduced onto each TCR beta cDNA molecule by a template-switch 5' adaptor carrying 12 random nucleotides. At least 2.5 million CDR3-containing paired-end reads were obtained from each sample. First-strand cDNA was synthesized from all RNA with the Mint cDNA synthesis kit, primed by a TRBC-specific oligonucleotide. Following uracil-DNA glycosylase treatment, all cDNA underwent a first 18-cycle PCR with the universal primers M1SS and BC2_uni_R. Concerning the study's data processing: For normalization, 1 million high-quality reads, each with a distinct molecular identifier, were randomly selected from each sample. Reads with shared molecular identifiers were discarded instead of being binned into consensus sequences. MiTCR, set to a Q25 quality threshold and the strictest error-elimination algorithm, was used for CDR3 identification, clonotype clustering and error correction. A nonparametric unseen species model with Euler transformation was used to estimate a lower bound on total TCR beta diversity. The public reads were quality trimmed at Q25 with fastp and then assembled into clones with MiXCR by TCRdb, keeping productive beta chains. Here each entry gathers all rows of one CDR3 protein and keeps the most common genes and DNA. The V and J calls and clone size are TCRdb's, not the authors'. The sample has about 690,000 distinct CDR3 sequences on record, 40% to 45% of them singletons. Around 32% of the sample is taken by the ten largest.

The material sequenced was blood. The V and J segments used are TRBV6-2 or TRBV6-3 and TRBJ1-5; TRBD1 matches 8 bases in the middle. This receptor was identified in a man at least 80 years old in good health. CDR3 region: CASSHNRGFQPQHF. The DNA sequence follows: TGTGCCAGCAGTCACAACAGGGGGTTTCAGCCCCAGCATTTT.